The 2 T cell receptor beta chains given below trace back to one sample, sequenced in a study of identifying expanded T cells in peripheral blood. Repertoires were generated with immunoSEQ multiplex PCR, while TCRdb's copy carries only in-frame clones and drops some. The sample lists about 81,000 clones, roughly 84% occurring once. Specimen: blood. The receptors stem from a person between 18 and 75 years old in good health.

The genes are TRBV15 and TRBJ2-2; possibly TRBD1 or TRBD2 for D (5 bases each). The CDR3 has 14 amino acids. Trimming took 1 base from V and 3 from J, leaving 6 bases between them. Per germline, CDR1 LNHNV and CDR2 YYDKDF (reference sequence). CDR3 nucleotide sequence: TGTGCCACCAGCAGAGGGGACGACACCGGGGAGCTGTTTTTT. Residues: CATSRGDDTGELFF.

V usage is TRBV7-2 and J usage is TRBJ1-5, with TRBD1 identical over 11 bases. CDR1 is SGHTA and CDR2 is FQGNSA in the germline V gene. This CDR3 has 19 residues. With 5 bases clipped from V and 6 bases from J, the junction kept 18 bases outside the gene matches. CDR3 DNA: TGTGCCAGCAGCCCATATTCCCCCGGGACAGGGGGAAAGTCTCAGCCCCAGCATTTT. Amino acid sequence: CASSPYSPGTGGKSQPQHF.